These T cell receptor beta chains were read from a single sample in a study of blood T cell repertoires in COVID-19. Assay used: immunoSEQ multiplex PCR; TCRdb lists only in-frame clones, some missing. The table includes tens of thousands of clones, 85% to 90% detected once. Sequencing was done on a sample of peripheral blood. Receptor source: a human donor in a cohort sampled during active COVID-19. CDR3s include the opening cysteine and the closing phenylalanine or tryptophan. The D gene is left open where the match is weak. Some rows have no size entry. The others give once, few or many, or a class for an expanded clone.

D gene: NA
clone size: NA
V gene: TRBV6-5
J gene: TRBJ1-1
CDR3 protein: CASSYSRGSLGAFF
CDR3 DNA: TGTGCCAGCAGTTACTCGAGAGGGTCGCTGGGAGCTTTCTTT

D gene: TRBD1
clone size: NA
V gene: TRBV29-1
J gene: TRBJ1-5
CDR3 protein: CSVAAGTGGNQPQHF
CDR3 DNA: TGCAGCGTTGCCGCCGGGACAGGGGGCAATCAGCCCCAGCATTTT

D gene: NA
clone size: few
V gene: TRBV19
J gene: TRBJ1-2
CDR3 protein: CASSSQAGRLGYTF
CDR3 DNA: TGTGCCAGTAGTTCCCAGGCTGGCAGGCTCGGCTACACCTTC

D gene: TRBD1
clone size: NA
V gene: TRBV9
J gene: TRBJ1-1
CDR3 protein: CASSERTGSNTEAFF
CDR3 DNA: TGTGCCAGCAGCGAGAGGACAGGTAGTAACACTGAAGCTTTCTTT

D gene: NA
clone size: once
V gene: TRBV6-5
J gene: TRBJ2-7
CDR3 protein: CASSPEGGYEQYF
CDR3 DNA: TGTGCCAGCAGCCCCGAGGGTGGGTACGAGCAGTACTTC

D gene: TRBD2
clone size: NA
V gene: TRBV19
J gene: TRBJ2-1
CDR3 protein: CASSIKLAGSSYNEQFF
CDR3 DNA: TGTGCCAGTAGTATTAAACTAGCGGGCTCCTCCTACAATGAGCAGTTCTTC

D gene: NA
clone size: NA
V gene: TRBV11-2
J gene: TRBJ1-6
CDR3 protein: CASSPRRGWDNSPLHF
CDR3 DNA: TGTGCCAGCAGCCCTCGTCGGGGATGGGATAATTCACCCCTCCACTTT

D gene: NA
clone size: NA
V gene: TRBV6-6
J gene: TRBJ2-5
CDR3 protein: CASSRGQGRWVVETQYF
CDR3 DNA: TGTGCCAGCAGTCGGGGGCAGGGGCGGTGGGTAGTAGAGACCCAGTACTTC

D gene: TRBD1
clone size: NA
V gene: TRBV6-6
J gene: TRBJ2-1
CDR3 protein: CASSYSPTGQEQFF
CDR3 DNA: TGTGCCAGCAGTTACTCCCCGACAGGGCAGGAGCAGTTCTTC

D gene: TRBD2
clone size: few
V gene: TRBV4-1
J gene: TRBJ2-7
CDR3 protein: CASSQGLAGEQYF
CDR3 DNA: TGCGCCAGCAGCCAAGGACTAGCGGGGGAGCAGTACTTC

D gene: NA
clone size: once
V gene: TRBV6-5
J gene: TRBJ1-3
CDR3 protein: CASTGGPGNTIYF
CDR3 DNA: TGTGCCAGCACCGGCGGGCCTGGAAACACCATATATTTT

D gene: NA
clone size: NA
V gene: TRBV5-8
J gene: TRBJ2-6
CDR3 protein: CASSWYTEAYSGANVLTF
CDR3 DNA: TGTGCCAGCAGCTGGTATACCGAAGCCTACTCTGGGGCCAACGTCCTGACTTTC

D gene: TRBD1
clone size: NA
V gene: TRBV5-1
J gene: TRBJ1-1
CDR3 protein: CASSLALGQGLNTEAFF
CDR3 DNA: TGCGCCAGCAGCTTGGCCTTAGGACAGGGATTGAACACTGAAGCTTTCTTT

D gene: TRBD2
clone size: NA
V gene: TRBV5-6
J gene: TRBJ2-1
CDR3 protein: CASSTSGGTNEQFF
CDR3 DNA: TGTGCCAGCTCAACTAGCGGGGGAACTAATGAGCAGTTCTTC

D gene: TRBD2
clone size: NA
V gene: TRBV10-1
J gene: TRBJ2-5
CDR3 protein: CASNPGLAGETQYF
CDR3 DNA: TGCGCCAGCAATCCGGGACTAGCGGGAGAGACCCAGTACTTC

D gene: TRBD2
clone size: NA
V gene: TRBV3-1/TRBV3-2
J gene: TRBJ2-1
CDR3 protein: CASTTGGYNEQFF
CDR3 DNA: TGTGCCAGCACTACCGGGGGGTACAATGAGCAGTTCTTC

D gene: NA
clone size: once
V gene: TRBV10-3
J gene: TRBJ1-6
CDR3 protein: CALSRGEDSPLHF
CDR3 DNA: TGTGCCCTCTCCAGGGGCGAGGATTCACCCCTCCACTTT

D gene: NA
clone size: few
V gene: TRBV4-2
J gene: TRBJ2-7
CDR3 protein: CASSQAGASPYEQYF
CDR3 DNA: TGTGCCAGCAGCCAAGCAGGGGCCAGCCCCTACGAGCAGTACTTC

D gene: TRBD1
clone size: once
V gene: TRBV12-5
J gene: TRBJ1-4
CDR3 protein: CASGLGTGGLTNEKLFF
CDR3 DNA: TGTGCTAGTGGTTTGGGAACAGGGGGACTTACTAATGAAAAACTGTTTTTT

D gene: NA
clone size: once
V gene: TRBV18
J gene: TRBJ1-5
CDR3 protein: CASSGGYIQPQHF
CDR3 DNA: TGTGCCAGCTCAGGGGGGTATATTCAGCCCCAGCATTTT

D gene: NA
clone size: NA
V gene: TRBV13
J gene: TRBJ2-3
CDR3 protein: CASSSSGTDTQYF
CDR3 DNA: TGTGCCAGCAGCTCCTCAGGCACAGATACGCAGTATTTT

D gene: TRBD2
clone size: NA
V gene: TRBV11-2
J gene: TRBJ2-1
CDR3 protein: CASSLARAGGYNEQFF
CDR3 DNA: TGTGCCAGCAGCTTAGCGCGAGCGGGAGGGTACAATGAGCAGTTCTTC

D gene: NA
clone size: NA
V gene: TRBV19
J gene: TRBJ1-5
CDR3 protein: CASSYRQDSNQPQHF
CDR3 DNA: TGTGCCAGTAGCTATAGACAGGATAGCAATCAGCCCCAGCATTTT

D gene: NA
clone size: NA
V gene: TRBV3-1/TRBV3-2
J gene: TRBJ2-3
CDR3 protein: CASSQVGDRLDTQYF
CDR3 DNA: TGTGCCAGCAGCCAAGTAGGTGACAGGCTGGATACGCAGTATTTT

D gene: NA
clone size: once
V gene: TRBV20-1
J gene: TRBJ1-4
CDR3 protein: CSASYRLRSEKLFF
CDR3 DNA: TGCAGTGCTAGTTATAGACTCCGATCCGAAAAACTGTTTTTT

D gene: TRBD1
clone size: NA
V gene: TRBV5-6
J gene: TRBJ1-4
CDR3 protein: CASSFVTGGDFGEKLFF
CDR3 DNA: TGTGCCAGCAGCTTTGTAACAGGGGGCGACTTTGGAGAAAAACTGTTTTTT

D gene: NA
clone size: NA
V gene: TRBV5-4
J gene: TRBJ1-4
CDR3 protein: CASSLNGNEKLFF
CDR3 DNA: TGTGCCAGCAGCTTGAACGGGAACGAAAAACTGTTTTTT

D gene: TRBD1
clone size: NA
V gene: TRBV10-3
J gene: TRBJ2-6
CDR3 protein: CAISERTGTASGANVLTF
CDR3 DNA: TGTGCCATCAGTGAGCGGACAGGCACTGCATCTGGGGCCAACGTCCTGACTTTC

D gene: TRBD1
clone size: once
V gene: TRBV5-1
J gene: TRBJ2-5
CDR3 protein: CASSLTGVQETQYF
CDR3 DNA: TGCGCCAGCAGCTTGACAGGGGTTCAAGAGACCCAGTACTTC

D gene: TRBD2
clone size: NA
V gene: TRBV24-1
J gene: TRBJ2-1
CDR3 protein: CATSDGGLAGGREQFF
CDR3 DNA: TGTGCCACCAGTGATGGCGGACTAGCGGGGGGGCGTGAGCAGTTCTTC

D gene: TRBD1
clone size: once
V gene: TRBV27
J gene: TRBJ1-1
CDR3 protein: CASSSRQGVMGTEAFF
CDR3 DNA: TGTGCCAGCAGTTCTCGACAGGGGGTTATGGGCACTGAAGCTTTCTTT

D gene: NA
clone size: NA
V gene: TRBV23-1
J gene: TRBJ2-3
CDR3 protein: CASLRGQDTDTQYF
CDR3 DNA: TGCGCCAGTTTAAGAGGGCAGGACACAGATACGCAGTATTTT

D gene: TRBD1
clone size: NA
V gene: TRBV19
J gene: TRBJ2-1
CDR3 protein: CASSVPGQGRLNEQFF
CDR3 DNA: TGTGCCAGTAGTGTCCCGGGACAGGGTCGACTGAATGAGCAGTTCTTC

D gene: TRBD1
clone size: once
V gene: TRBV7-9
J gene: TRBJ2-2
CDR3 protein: CASSSTGAGELFF
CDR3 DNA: TGTGCCAGCAGCTCAACAGGGGCTGGGGAGCTGTTTTTT

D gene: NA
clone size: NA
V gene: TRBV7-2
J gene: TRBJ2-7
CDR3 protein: CASSLVYGNEQYF
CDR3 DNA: TGTGCCAGCAGCTTAGTTTACGGGAACGAGCAGTACTTC

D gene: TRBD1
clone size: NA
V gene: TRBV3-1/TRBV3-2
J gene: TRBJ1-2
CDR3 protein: CASTPSQGASLTRGYTF
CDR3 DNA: TGTGCCAGCACCCCATCCCAGGGGGCATCCCTGACGAGGGGCTACACCTTC

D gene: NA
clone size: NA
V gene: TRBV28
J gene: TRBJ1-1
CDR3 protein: CASSSTLNTEAFF
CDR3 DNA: TGTGCCAGCAGCTCAACTTTGAACACTGAAGCTTTCTTT

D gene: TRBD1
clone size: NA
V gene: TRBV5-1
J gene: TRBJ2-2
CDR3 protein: CASSWLQGAGELFF
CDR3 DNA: TGCGCCAGCAGCTGGTTACAGGGGGCCGGGGAGCTGTTTTTT

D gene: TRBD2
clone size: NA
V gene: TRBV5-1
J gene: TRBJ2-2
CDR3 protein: CASTRLAGGPVGELFF
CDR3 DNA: TGCGCCAGCACCAGACTAGCGGGAGGGCCGGTCGGGGAGCTGTTTTTT

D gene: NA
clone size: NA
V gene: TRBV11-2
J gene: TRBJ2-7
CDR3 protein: CASSLRGSGPSSYEQYF
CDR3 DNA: TGTGCCAGCAGCTTAAGAGGGTCCGGGCCGAGCTCCTACGAGCAGTACTTC

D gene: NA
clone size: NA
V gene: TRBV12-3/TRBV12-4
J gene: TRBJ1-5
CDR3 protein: CASRSGNQPQHF
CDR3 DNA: TGTGCCAGCAGATCAGGGAATCAGCCCCAGCATTTT

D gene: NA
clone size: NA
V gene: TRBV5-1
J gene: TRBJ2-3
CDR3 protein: CASSPAGTDTQYF
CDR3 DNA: TGCGCCAGCAGCCCCGCGGGTACAGATACGCAGTATTTT

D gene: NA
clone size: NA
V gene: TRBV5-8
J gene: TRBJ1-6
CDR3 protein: CASSPGGQLPLHF
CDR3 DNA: TGTGCCAGCAGCCCGGGGGGTCAGTTGCCCCTCCACTTT